This T cell receptor beta chain was found in a study of vaccination effects on CD4 cells after COVID-19. ViraFEST expansion of antigen-specific CD4+ T cells with viral peptide pools preceded sequencing. Culture lasted about nine days before CD4+ T cell isolation. Vaccinated participants had no history of SARS-CoV-2 infection and tested negative for nucleocapsid antibodies. To note about this clone: The antigen is not known.

Study-level findings and limits: Within healthy vaccinees, only 1 of 255 vaccine-induced clones displayed cross-reactivity with common cold coronaviruses.

The CDR3 is 15 amino acids. Germline V CDR1 and CDR2: SGHTA, FQGTGA. V shed 5 bases and J 2 bases; nucleotides not matched to a gene: 3. The method was immunoSEQ multiplex PCR; TCRdb's version includes in-frame clones alone and lacks a portion of them. The sample lists approximately 68,000 clones; around 78% were seen once. The chain has TRBV7-3 and TRBJ2-3, with 11 bases aligning to TRBD2. This specimen was CD4+ T cells from PBMCs cultured with SARS-CoV-2 spike peptides, taken before COVID-19 vaccination. This sequence was found in a human donor who received a COVID-19 vaccine. The CDR3 nucleotides read TGTGCCAGCAGCATTAGCGGGGGGGCCACAGATACGCAGTATTTT. Encoded protein: CASSISGGATDTQYF.